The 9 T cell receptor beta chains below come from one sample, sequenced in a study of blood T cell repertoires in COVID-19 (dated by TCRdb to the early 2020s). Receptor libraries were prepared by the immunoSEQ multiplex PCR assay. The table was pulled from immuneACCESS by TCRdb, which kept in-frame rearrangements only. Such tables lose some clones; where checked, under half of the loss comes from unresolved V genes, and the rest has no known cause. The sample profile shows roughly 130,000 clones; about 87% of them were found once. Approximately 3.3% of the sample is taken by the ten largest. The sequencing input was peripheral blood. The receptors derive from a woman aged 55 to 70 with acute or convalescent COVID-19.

The CDR3 DNA reads as TGTGCCAGTGGCAAGTTTGGGGGCGTGAACACTGAAGCTTTCTTT. Translating gives CASGKFGGVNTEAFF. The gene calls are TRBV19 and TRBJ1-1; TRBD1 might be the D (6 bases). Germline assignment: CDR1 LNHDA and CDR2 SQIVND (reference sequence). Trimming stripped 8 bases from V and 0 bases from J, with 16 bases between. The CDR3 consists of 15 residues.

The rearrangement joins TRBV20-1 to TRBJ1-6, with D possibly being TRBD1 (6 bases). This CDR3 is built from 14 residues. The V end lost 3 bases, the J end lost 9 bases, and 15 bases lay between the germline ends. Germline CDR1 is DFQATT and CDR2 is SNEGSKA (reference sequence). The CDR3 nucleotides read TGCAGTGCTAGTGGGGAGGGGGGGATTTCACCCCTCCACTTT. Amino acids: CSASGEGGISPLHF.

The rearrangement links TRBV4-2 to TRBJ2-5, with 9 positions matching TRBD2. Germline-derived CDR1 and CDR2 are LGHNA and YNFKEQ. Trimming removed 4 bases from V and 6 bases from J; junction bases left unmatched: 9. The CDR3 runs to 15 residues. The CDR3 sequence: CASSLAGEKVQTQYF. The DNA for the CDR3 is TGTGCCAGCAGCCTAGCGGGAGAGAAGGTACAGACCCAGTACTTC.

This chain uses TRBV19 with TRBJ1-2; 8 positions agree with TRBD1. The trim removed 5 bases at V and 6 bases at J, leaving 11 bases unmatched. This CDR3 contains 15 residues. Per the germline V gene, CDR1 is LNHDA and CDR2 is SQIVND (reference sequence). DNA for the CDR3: TGTGCCAGTAGTCTGGCTAGGACAGGGAAGAATGGCTACACCTTC. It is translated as CASSLARTGKNGYTF. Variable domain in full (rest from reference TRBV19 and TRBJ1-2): DGGITQSPKYLFRKEGQNVTLSCEQNLNHDAMYWYRQDPGQGLRLIYYSQIVNDFQKGDIAEGYSVSREKKESFPLTVTSAQKNPTAFYLCASSLARTGKNGYTFGSGTRLTVV.

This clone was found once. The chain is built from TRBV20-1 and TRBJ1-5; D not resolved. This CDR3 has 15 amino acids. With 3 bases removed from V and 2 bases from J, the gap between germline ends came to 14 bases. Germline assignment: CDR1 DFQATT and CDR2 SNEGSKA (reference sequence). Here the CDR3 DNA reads TGCAGTGCTAGTTATACGGAGGCCGGCAATCAGCCCCAGCATTTT. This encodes CSASYTEAGNQPQHF.

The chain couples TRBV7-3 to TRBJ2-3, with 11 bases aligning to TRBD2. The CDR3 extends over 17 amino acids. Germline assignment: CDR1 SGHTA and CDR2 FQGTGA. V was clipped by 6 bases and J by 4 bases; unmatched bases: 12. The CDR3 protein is CASSPLAGGPRADTQYF. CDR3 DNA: TGTGCCAGCAGTCCCTTAGCGGGAGGGCCAAGGGCAGATACGCAGTATTTT. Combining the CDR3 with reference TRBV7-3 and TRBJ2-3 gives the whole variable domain GAGVSQTPSNKVTEKGKYVELRCDPISGHTALYWYRQSLGQGPEFLIYFQGTGAADDSGLPNDRFFAVRPEGSVSTLKIQRTERGDSAVYLCASSPLAGGPRADTQYFGPGTRLTVL.

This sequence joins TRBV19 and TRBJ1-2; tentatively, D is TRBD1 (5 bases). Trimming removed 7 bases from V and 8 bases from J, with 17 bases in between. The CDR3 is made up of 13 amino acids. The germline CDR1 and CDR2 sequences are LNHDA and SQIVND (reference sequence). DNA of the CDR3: TGTGCCAGTAACGTTGAAGGGGTGAACGGCTACACCTTC. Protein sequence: CASNVEGVNGYTF.

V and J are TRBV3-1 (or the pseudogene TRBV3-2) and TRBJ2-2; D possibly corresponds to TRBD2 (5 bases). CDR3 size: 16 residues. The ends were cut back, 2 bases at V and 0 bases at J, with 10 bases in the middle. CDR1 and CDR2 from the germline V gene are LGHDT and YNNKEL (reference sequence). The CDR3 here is CASSQLGVPNTGELFF. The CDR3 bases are TGTGCCAGCAGCCAACTCGGGGTTCCGAACACCGGGGAGCTGTTTTTT.

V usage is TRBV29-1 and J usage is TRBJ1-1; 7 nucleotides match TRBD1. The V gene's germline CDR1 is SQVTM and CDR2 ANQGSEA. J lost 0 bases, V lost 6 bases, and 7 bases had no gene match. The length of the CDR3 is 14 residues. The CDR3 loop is CSVYRGPMNTEAFF. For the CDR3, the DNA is TGCAGCGTGTACAGGGGACCTATGAACACTGAAGCTTTCTTT.